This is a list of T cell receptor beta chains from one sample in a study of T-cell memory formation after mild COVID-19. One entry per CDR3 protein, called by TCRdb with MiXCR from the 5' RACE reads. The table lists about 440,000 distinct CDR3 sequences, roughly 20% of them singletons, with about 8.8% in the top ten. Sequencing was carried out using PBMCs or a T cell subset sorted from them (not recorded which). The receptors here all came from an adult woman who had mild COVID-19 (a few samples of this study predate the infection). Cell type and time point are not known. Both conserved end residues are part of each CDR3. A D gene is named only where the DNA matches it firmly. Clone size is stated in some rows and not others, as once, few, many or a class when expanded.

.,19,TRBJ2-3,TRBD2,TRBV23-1,TGCGCCAGCAGTCAATGGGAGACTAGCGGGGTCCATAGCACAGATACGCAGTATTTT,CASSQWETSGVHSTDTQYF
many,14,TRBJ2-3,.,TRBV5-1,TGCGCCAGTTCCCCCGGAGTCTCTCAAGATACGCAGTATTTT,CASSPGVSQDTQYF
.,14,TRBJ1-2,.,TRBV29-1,TGCAGCGTTGAAGGAGGTCAGGGATCGGATGGCTACACCTTC,CSVEGGQGSDGYTF
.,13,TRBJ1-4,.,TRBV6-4,TGTGCCAGCCCAGGCCCAGCCCGGGAAAAACTGTTTTTT,CASPGPAREKLFF
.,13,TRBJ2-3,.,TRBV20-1,TGCAGTGCTAGAGAGGGGGGCTCAGATACGCAGTATTTT,CSAREGGSDTQYF
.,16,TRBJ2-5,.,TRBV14,TGTGCCAGCAGCCAAGTCGAGGGTGTGAATGGGGGGACCCAGTACTTC,CASSQVEGVNGGTQYF
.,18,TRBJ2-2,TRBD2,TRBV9,TGTGCCAGCAGCGTAGGACTAGCGGGCTCTGCTGGGACCGGGGAGCTGTTTTTT,CASSVGLAGSAGTGELFF
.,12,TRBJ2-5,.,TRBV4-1,TGCGCCAGCAGCCAAGGCAGTTCGGCCCAGTACTTC,CASSQGSSAQYF
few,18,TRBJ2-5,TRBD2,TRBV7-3,TGTGCCAGCAGCTTACTCCTAGCGGGAGGCGGAACCCAAGAGACCCAGTACTTC,CASSLLLAGGGTQETQYF
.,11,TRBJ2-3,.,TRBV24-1,TGTGCCACCAGTGATGGAAATACGCAGTATTTT,CATSDGNTQYF
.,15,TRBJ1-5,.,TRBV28,TGTGCCAGCAGTGGCCCCGTATCTTACAATCAGCCCCAGCATTTT,CASSGPVSYNQPQHF
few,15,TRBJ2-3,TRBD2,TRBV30,TGTGCCTGGGGCCCCGGGACTAGCGGAGCAGATACGCAGTATTTT,CAWGPGTSGADTQYF
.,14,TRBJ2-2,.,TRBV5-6,TGTGCCAGCAGCCTACTGACAGCCACCGGGGAGCTGTTTTTT,CASSLLTATGELFF
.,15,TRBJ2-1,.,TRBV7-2,TGTGCCAGCAGCTTAGGCGGTACTGTATTCAATGAGCAGTTCTTC,CASSLGGTVFNEQFF
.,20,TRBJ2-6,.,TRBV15,TGTGCCACCAGCAGGGATACTGGACACTTCGACGTGTTAGGGGCCAACGTCCTGACTTTC,CATSRDTGHFDVLGANVLTF
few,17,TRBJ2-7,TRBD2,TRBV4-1,TGCGCCAGCAGCCAAGATTTTAGCGGGGGGACTTCCTACGAGCAGTACTTC,CASSQDFSGGTSYEQYF
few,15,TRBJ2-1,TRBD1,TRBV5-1,TGCGCCAGCAGCCCGGCCGGGACAGGGAAGTATGGTAGGATCTTC,CASSPAGTGKYGRIF
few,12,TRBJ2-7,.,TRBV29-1,TGCAGCGTTGACGGAGGGGCCTACGAGCAGTACTTC,CSVDGGAYEQYF
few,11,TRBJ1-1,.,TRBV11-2,TGTGCCAGCTCTCATGGCGCTGAAGCTTTCTTT,CASSHGAEAFF
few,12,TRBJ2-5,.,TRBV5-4,TGTGCCAGCAGCTTGGTGGCGTCTGCCCAGTACTTC,CASSLVASAQYF
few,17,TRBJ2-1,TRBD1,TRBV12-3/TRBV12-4,TGTGCCAGCAGTCGCCGACAGGGAATGGGTTCCTACAATGAGCAGTTCTTC,CASSRRQGMGSYNEQFF
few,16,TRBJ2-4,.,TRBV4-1,TGCGCCAGCAGCCAAGTCGGGGGACAAGCCAAAAACATTCAGTACTTC,CASSQVGGQAKNIQYF
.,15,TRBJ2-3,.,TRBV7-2,TGTGCCAGCAGCTTAAATGGGTCCGGTCGGGATACGCAGTATTTT,CASSLNGSGRDTQYF
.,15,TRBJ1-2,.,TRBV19,TGTGCCAGTAGTATAGCCCCCTTAGAAGAGGAAGGCTACACCTTC,CASSIAPLEEEGYTF
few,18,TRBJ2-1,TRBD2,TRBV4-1,TGCGCCAGCAGCCACCCTACTCCTAGCGGGGGGGCCCTCTATGAGCAGTTCTTC,CASSHPTPSGGALYEQFF
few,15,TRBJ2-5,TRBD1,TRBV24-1,TGTGCCACCAGTGACCCCAGGGGGTCACAAGAGACCCAGTACTTC,CATSDPRGSQETQYF
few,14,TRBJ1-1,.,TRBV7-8,TGTGCCAGCAGCTTAGACGGACAGCCTATTGAAGCTTTCTTT,CASSLDGQPIEAFF
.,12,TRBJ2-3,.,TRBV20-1,TGCAGTGCAATAGGCAGCACAGATACGCAGTATTTT,CSAIGSTDTQYF
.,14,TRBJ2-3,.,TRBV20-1,TGCAGTGCTCCTCCCGGGGCGGGCACAGATACGCAGTATTTT,CSAPPGAGTDTQYF
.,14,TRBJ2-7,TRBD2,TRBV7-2,TGTGCCAGCAGCAGACTAGCGGATGCCTACGAGCAGTACTTC,CASSRLADAYEQYF
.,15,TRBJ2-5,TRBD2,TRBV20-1,TGCAGTGCTAGACCGGGACTAGGGGAGGTAGAGACCCAGTACTTC,CSARPGLGEVETQYF
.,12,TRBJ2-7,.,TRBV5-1,TGCGCCAGCAGCTTGTTTAGGGGCGAGCAGTACTTC,CASSLFRGEQYF
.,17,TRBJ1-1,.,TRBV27,TGTGCCAGCAGTTCAGGGTATTATGCGGCGGCAACGCCTGAAGCTTTCTTT,CASSSGYYAAATPEAFF
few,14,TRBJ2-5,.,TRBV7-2,TGTGCCAGCAGCTTAGCAGCCTCCGAAGAGACCCAGTACTTC,CASSLAASEETQYF
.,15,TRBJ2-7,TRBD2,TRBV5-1,TGCGCCAGCAGCCCGAGGGCTAGCGGAACTTACGAGCAGTACTTC,CASSPRASGTYEQYF
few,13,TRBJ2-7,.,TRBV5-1,TGCGCCAGCAGCCTAGGGGATCCCTACGAGCAGTACTTC,CASSLGDPYEQYF
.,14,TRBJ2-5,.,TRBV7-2,TGTGCCAGCAGCCCTAGCCAGACGGGGGAGACCCAGTACTTC,CASSPSQTGETQYF
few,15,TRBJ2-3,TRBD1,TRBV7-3,TGTGCCAGCAGCCCCGACAGGGTCGGCACAGATACGCAGTATTTT,CASSPDRVGTDTQYF
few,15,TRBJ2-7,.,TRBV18,TGTGCCAGCTCACCACGGGGGAACCTCCTCTACGAGCAGTACTTC,CASSPRGNLLYEQYF
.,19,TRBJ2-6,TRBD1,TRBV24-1,TGTGCCACCAGTGATTCGACAGGGGGCGAAATTGCTGGGGCCAACGTCCTGACTTTC,CATSDSTGGEIAGANVLTF
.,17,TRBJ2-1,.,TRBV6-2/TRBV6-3,TGTGCCAGCAGTTACCCCAAGGGGGATACGGTGGGCAATGAGCAGTTCTTC,CASSYPKGDTVGNEQFF
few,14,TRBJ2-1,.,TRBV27,TGTGCCAGCAGTTTCTTCGGAACCTACAATGAGCAGTTCTTC,CASSFFGTYNEQFF
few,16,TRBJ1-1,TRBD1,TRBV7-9,TGTGCCAGCAGCCCCAACGACAGGGGGTTGAACACTGAAGCTTTCTTT,CASSPNDRGLNTEAFF
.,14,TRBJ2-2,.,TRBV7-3,TGTGCCAGCAGCTTTTCTACGAACACCGGGGAGCTGTTTTTT,CASSFSTNTGELFF
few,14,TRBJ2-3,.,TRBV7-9,TGTGCCAGCAGTCAAGGGACTGTTCAGTGGACGCAGTATTTT,CASSQGTVQWTQYF
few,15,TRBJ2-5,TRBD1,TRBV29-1,TGCAGCGCCGTACTACGGACAGGGGCGGGAGAGACCCAGTACTTC,CSAVLRTGAGETQYF
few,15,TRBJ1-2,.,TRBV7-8,TGTGCCAGCAGCCTTGTCACAGGGATTAACTATGGCTACACCTTC,CASSLVTGINYGYTF
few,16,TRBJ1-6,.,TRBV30,TGTGCCTGGAGCTCGGATGCGCAGAGGGTAATGTCACCCCTCCACTTT,CAWSSDAQRVMSPLHF
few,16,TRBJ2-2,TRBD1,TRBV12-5,TGTGCTAGTGGTTTGGTATCGGGACAGTCCACCGGGGAGCTGTTTTTT,CASGLVSGQSTGELFF
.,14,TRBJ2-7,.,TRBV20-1,TGCAGTGCTAGTAGGGGGGACTTATCCTACGAGCAGTACTTC,CSASRGDLSYEQYF
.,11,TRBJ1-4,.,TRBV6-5,TGTGCCAGCAGTTACGGTGAAAAACTGTTTTTT,CASSYGEKLFF
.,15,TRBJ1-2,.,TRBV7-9,TGTGCCAGCAGCTTAGGAGCAGCTATTAACTATGGCTACACCTTC,CASSLGAAINYGYTF
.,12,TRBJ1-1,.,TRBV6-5,TGTGCCAGCTCAGGCCCCAATACTGAAGCTTTCTTT,CASSGPNTEAFF
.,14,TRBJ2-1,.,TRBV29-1,TGCAGCGTTGCTGGTCCGAGCTCCTACAATGAGCAGTTCTTC,CSVAGPSSYNEQFF